The source of this TCR beta chain is a study of Ad26.COV2.S vaccination and SARS-CoV-2 variants. About the research overall: By the intramuscular route, Ad26.COV2.S was given once, or twice 56 days apart.

Assay used: immunoSEQ multiplex PCR; TCRdb lists only in-frame clones, some missing. The sample has 400,000 to 500,000 clones; approximately 89% are singletons. This CDR3 is built from 15 residues. Trimming left V 4 bases short and J 5 bases short, with 14 bases between. From germline, CDR1 is SNHLY and CDR2 FYNNEI. Treatment in this sample: around 19 received Ad26.COV2.S at low or high dose, single or two shots; about 5 received placebo; per-sample allocation not given. It was on day 63 after the first vaccine or placebo injection that samples were taken. Notes on the study in general: Total T cell responses were possibly underestimated by TCR breadth and depth analyses.

As to this clone: Its target is unknown.

The material sequenced was peripheral blood, taken in a trial of Ad26.COV2.S vaccine versus placebo. The chain combines TRBV2 with TRBJ2-2, with D tentatively TRBD2 (6 bases). This TCR came from a person aged 18-65 years who received the Ad26.COV2.S COVID-19 vaccine or a placebo. The CDR3 bases are TGTGCCAGCAGTGGGGGCGGGGTCAGAACCGGGGAGCTGTTTTTT. Translation: CASSGGGVRTGELFF.